Each of the 21 T cell receptor beta chains below was sequenced from the same sample in a study of T cells in localized non-small cell lung cancer. The protocol was immunoSEQ multiplex PCR, while the TCRdb copy is restricted to in-frame clones and leaves out a portion. The sample includes tens of thousands of clones, approximately 84% of them seen just once. The sample consisted of peripheral blood, taken before any cancer treatment. The source of these receptors is a man aged 40 to 70 with stage I lung adenocarcinoma.

This chain links TRBV7-3 with TRBJ2-2; TRBD1 might be the D (5 bases). This CDR3 is built from 14 residues. The V gene lost 2 bases and the J gene lost 2 bases, with 6 bases spanning the gap. Germline V gene data show CDR1 as SGHTA and CDR2 as FQGTGA. The CDR3 DNA is TGTGCCAGCAGCTTAGGACAAAACACCGGGGAGCTGTTTTTT. The encoded protein is CASSLGQNTGELFF.

The chain carries TRBV18 and TRBJ2-5, with a tentative D call TRBD2 (5 bases). The CDR3 length is 16 residues. Trimming removed 3 bases at V and 5 bases at J, with 19 bases between. Germline lookup yields CDR1 KGHSH and CDR2 LQKENI. The CDR3 sequence is CASSPLGVMNEETQYF. CDR3 DNA: TGTGCCAGCTCACCCTTGGGAGTCATGAATGAGGAGACCCAGTACTTC. The full variable domain, in which reference TRBV18 and TRBJ2-5 provide the parts outside the CDR3, is NAGVMQNPRHLVRRRGQEARLRCSPMKGHSHVYWYRQLPEEGLKFMVYLQKENIIDESGMPKERFSAEFPKEGPSILRIQQVVRGDSAAYFCASSPLGVMNEETQYFGPGTRLLVL.

V gene TRBV7-2 combines with J gene TRBJ2-4; D may match TRBD1 or TRBD2 (6 bases each). V was clipped by 5 bases and J by 7 bases, with 18 bases between them. Germline V CDR1 and CDR2: SGHTA, FQGNSA. The length of the CDR3 is 15 residues. The CDR3 here is CASSALGGRINIQYF. The CDR3 DNA is TGTGCCAGCAGCGCGTTAGGGGGGCGGATTAACATTCAGTACTTC.

V gene TRBV9 combines with J gene TRBJ2-7; D not certain. This CDR3 region has 14 residues. Trimming left V 0 bases short and J 0 bases short, with 7 bases between. Germline V lookup: CDR1 SGDLS, CDR2 YYNGEE. For the CDR3, the DNA is TGTGCCAGCAGCGTAGGTGGGAACTCCTACGAGCAGTACTTC. This gives the protein CASSVGGNSYEQYF.

The V call is TRBV7-3, the J call TRBJ2-3; 9 nucleotides line up with TRBD2. CDR3 length: 15 residues. Germline CDR1 reads SGHTA; CDR2 reads FQGTGA. Trimming removed 2 bases from V and 6 bases from J; junction bases left unmatched: 6. For the CDR3, the DNA is TGTGCCAGCAGCTTACGGGCTAGCGGGACGGATACGCAGTATTTT. As protein: CASSLRASGTDTQYF.

A single count supports this clone. This chain uses TRBV7-2 with TRBJ2-1; TRBD2 is a possible D gene (6 bases). Germline V gene data show CDR1 as SGHTA and CDR2 as FQGNSA. The CDR3 has 17 amino acids. V shed 1 base and J shed 0 bases, with 13 bases lying between them. CDR3 sequence: CASSLGRGAGSYNEQFF. The CDR3, as DNA: TGTGCCAGCAGCTTAGGACGCGGGGCCGGCTCCTACAATGAGCAGTTCTTC.

The chain couples TRBV5-1 to TRBJ2-1, with 10 bases matching TRBD2. The CDR3 spans 14 residues. V was clipped by 7 bases and J by 7 bases; unmatched bases: 8. Germline V gene lookup returns CDR1 SGHRS and CDR2 YFSETQ. The CDR3 DNA is TGCGCCAGCGGAGCGGGGGGGCCCTCTAATGAGCAGTTCTTC. Translation gives CASGAGGPSNEQFF.

Judged by abundance, this clone is medium-sized. The chain uses TRBV2 and TRBJ1-5, with D perhaps matching TRBD1 (6 bases). The V end was cut by 1 base, the J end by 2 bases, with 12 bases between. Germline V CDR1 and CDR2: SNHLY, FYNNEI. This CDR3 is built from 16 residues. The CDR3 protein is CASSEGARGGNQPQHF. Here the CDR3 DNA reads TGTGCCAGCAGTGAAGGGGCCAGGGGAGGCAATCAGCCCCAGCATTTT.

J is TRBJ1-2 and V is TRBV4-3; no firm D call. V was trimmed by 1 base and J by 2 bases, leaving 14 bases between them. CDR3 size: 16 residues. The germline CDR1 and CDR2 sequences are LGHNA and YSLEER. CDR3 sequence (DNA): TGCGCCAGCAGCCAAGCCCATTTAGAAGTGAACTATGGCTACACCTTC. Its translation: CASSQAHLEVNYGYTF.

This sequence joins TRBV25-1 and TRBJ2-1, with TRBD2 identical over 8 bases. With 4 bases clipped from V and 4 bases from J, the junction kept 12 bases outside the gene matches. CDR3 length: 17 amino acids. Per germline, CDR1 MGHDK and CDR2 SYGVNS. The CDR3 nucleotides are TGTGCCAGCAGTGCTAGGGGGGGCATAGCGGGGTACAATGAGCAGTTCTTC. Protein: CASSARGGIAGYNEQFF.

This sequence joins TRBV27 and TRBJ2-2, with 9 positions matching TRBD2. The length of the CDR3 is 15 residues. V lost 3 bases to trimming and J lost 6 bases; unmatched junction nucleotides: 5. In germline, CDR1 is MNHEY, CDR2 SMNVEV (reference sequence). The CDR3 DNA reads TGTGCCAGCAGTTTGGGGGCTAGCGGGGCCGGGGAGCTGTTTTTT. Translating it yields CASSLGASGAGELFF.

The rearrangement links TRBV10-3 to TRBJ2-7; 7 nucleotides match TRBD2. The germline V gene encodes CDR1 ENHRY and CDR2 SYGVKD. V dropped 0 bases and J dropped 1; count of bases not matched to a gene: 9. The CDR3 loop spans 17 amino acids. The CDR3 loop is CAISESTVGRVSYEQYF. The CDR3 DNA is TGTGCCATCAGTGAGTCGACGGTGGGGAGGGTTTCCTACGAGCAGTACTTC.

The chain is built from TRBV7-2 and TRBJ2-1, with TRBD2 identical over 11 bases. CDR3 size: 18 residues. CDR1 SGHTA and CDR2 FQGNSA come from the germline V gene. J gave up 5 bases and V 1 base, and 10 bases lay outside the gene matches. In DNA form, the CDR3 reads TGTGCCAGCAGCTTAGTGGGGACTAGCGGTAGGGCACACAATGAGCAGTTCTTC. This codes for CASSLVGTSGRAHNEQFF.

This chain uses TRBV28 with TRBJ1-6; maybe TRBD1 (6 bases). Trimming removed 7 bases from V and 8 bases from J, with 12 bases in between. Germline V gene sequence: CDR1 MDHEN, CDR2 SYDVKM. The CDR3 loop spans 13 amino acids. The CDR3 DNA is TGTGCCAGCAAACCCCCAGGGGATTCACCCCTCCACTTT. As protein: CASKPPGDSPLHF.

The chain is built from TRBV4-3 and TRBJ1-4; TRBD1 matches 7 bases. The germline gives CDR1 LGHNA, CDR2 YSLEER. The CDR3 has 16 residues. V dropped 4 bases and J dropped 6; count of bases not matched to a gene: 11. CDR3 DNA: TGCGCCAGCAGCCCTTACTTTGACAGGGTGGATGAAAAACTGTTTTTT. This sequence encodes CASSPYFDRVDEKLFF.

V and J are TRBV30 and TRBJ2-6; D uncertain. Germline CDR1 reads GTSNPN; CDR2 reads SVGIG (reference sequence). This CDR3 is built from 13 residues. V lost 0 bases and J lost 2, with 2 bases in between. This CDR3 is CAWSVTGANVLTF. The CDR3 coding sequence is TGTGCCTGGAGTGTAACTGGGGCCAACGTCCTGACTTTC.

This clone was observed a few times. The chain recombines TRBV5-1 with TRBJ2-5, with 8 positions matching TRBD2. CDR3 length equals 14 residues. The V and J ends lost 0 bases and 4 bases, in that order; junction bases with no gene match: 2. From germline, CDR1 is SGHRS and CDR2 YFSETQ. CDR3 nucleotide sequence: TGCGCCAGCAGCTTGGGGGGGACTAGAGAGACCCAGTACTTC. It translates to CASSLGGTRETQYF.

In this sample, this clone is medium-sized. The same CDR3 can be traced to other DNA sequences in this sample. The J gene is TRBJ1-1, the V gene TRBV28; D is undetermined. This CDR3 comprises 12 residues. From germline, CDR1 is MDHEN and CDR2 SYDVKM. V was cut by 3 bases and J by 10 bases, with 12 bases left in between. The CDR3 loop reads CASSLPGIRAFF. The CDR3 bases are TGTGCCAGCAGTTTGCCGGGTATACGAGCTTTCTTT.

This clone came up a few times. V usage is TRBV4-1 and J usage is TRBJ2-3; 8 bases line up with TRBD2. The germline gives CDR1 MGHRA, CDR2 YSYEKL. There are 17 residues in the CDR3. The V gene end was trimmed by 1 base and the J gene end by 3 bases; junction bases not matched to a gene: 9. The CDR3 coding sequence is TGCGCCAGCAGCCAAGGTGGGGCTGGCGGGGGGACAGATACGCAGTATTTT. This translates into CASSQGGAGGGTDTQYF.

This chain uses TRBV15 with TRBJ1-3; D possibly corresponds to TRBD1 (5 bases). Germline V gene sequence: CDR1 LNHNV, CDR2 YYDKDF (reference sequence). V lost 0 bases and J 0 bases, leaving 9 bases between the germline ends. The CDR3 length is 16 residues. In DNA, the CDR3 is TGTGCCACCAGCAGAGATCTGGGGACCTCTGGAAACACCATATATTTT. Translating it yields CATSRDLGTSGNTIYF.

In DNA form, the CDR3 reads TGTGCCAGCAGCAATAAAGCTAGCGGGATCCCCTACGAGCAGTACTTC. Translation gives CASSNKASGIPYEQYF. The rearrangement uses TRBV21-1 and TRBJ2-7; the listed D gene, TRBD2, was not tested against the DNA. TRBV21-1 is designated a pseudogene. The CDR3 is made up of 16 amino acids.